A single sample gave rise to the 9 T cell receptor beta chains below, sequenced in a study of T cell responses to AZD1222 COVID-19 vaccine. Generated by immunoSEQ multiplex PCR, the TCRdb table keeps only in-frame clones and is missing some. The sample contains 100,000 to 150,000 clones, more than 70% of which appear only once. The specimen comprised peripheral blood, sampled 28 days after the second AZD1222 dose. These receptors all stem from an adult who received the AZD1222 COVID-19 vaccine.

The chain couples TRBV6-4 to TRBJ1-2; TRBD1 is a possible D gene (6 bases). V was pared by 3 bases and J by 3 bases, with 8 bases between. The V gene's germline CDR1 is MRHNA and CDR2 SNTAGT. The CDR3 runs 13 residues. CDR3 nucleotide sequence: TGTGCCAGCAGTGAACAGGGTGACTATGGCTACACCTTC. Translation gives CASSEQGDYGYTF.

The CDR3 DNA reads as TGTGCCAGCAGTTACGGCAGGGCTTCACCCCTCCACTTT. This encodes CASSYGRASPLHF. This chain connects TRBV6-2 or TRBV6-3 to TRBJ1-6; D may be TRBD1 (5 bases). The CDR3 extends over 13 amino acids. The germline V and J ends were trimmed by 2 bases and 9 bases, with 8 bases remaining between them. The germline V gene encodes CDR1 MNHEY and CDR2 SVGEGT.

CDR3: CASSESRQGNYGYTF. CDR3 nucleotides: TGCGCCAGCAGTGAGTCGAGGCAGGGAAACTATGGCTACACCTTC. The chain employs TRBV10-2 and TRBJ1-2; tentative D call: TRBD1 (5 bases). Looked up from germline, CDR1 is WSHSY and CDR2 is SAAADI. V was trimmed by 0 bases and J by 2 bases, leaving 10 bases between them. The CDR3 consists of 15 residues.

A single count supports this clone. The genes are TRBV7-2 and TRBJ1-4; D is possibly TRBD1 (5 bases). The CDR3 loop spans 15 amino acids. Germline CDR1 and CDR2: SGHTA and FQGNSA. V gave up 4 bases and J gave up 3 bases, with 12 bases separating them. CDR3 sequence (DNA): TGTGCCAGCAGCTCTTACCGGGACCCTAATGAAAAACTGTTTTTT. Its translation is CASSSYRDPNEKLFF.

The J gene is TRBJ1-3, the V gene TRBV28; the D gene is possibly TRBD1 (5 bases). The germline gives CDR1 MDHEN, CDR2 SYDVKM. V was cut by 1 base and J by 5 bases, with 15 bases left in between. This CDR3 has 16 residues. The CDR3 bases are TGTGCCAGCAGTTTATTTAGACAGCCCCCGAGAAACACCATATATTTT. Protein: CASSLFRQPPRNTIYF.

This rearrangement joins TRBV30 to TRBJ1-2, with D perhaps TRBD1 (5 bases). V lost 1 base, J lost 0 bases, and 15 bases lay in between. The germline gives CDR1 GTSNPN, CDR2 SVGIG (reference sequence). The CDR3 extends over 16 amino acids. CDR3 DNA sequence: TGTGCCTGGAGTGGTTTAGCGGGACGAACTAACTATGGCTACACCTTC. It translates to CAWSGLAGRTNYGYTF.

This chain links TRBV5-1 with TRBJ1-1, with 10 nucleotides matching TRBD1. Germline values: CDR1 SGHRS, CDR2 YFSETQ. The CDR3 totals 15 residues. V dropped 4 bases and J dropped 4; count of bases not matched to a gene: 7. The CDR3 protein is CASSAYRTGGTEAFF. The CDR3 nucleotides read TGCGCCAGCAGCGCATATCGGACAGGGGGCACTGAAGCTTTCTTT.

This clone was seen a handful of times. V and J are TRBV7-9 and TRBJ1-2; 9 bases are a match to TRBD1. J was trimmed by 7 bases and V by 5 bases; bases with no gene match: 17. This CDR3 has 17 residues. CDR1 SEHNR and CDR2 FQNEAQ come from the germline V gene (reference sequence). CDR3 DNA sequence: TGTGCCAGCAGCCCCCCGGACAGGGGCCGCGTTAGAAGTGGCTACACCTTC. Amino acids: CASSPPDRGRVRSGYTF.

This chain connects TRBV7-9 to TRBJ2-3, with 7 bases identical to TRBD2. V lost 1 base to trimming and J lost 1 base; unmatched junction nucleotides: 5. Germline V CDR1 and CDR2: SEHNR, FQNEAQ (reference sequence). The CDR3 covers 16 residues. CDR3 sequence: CASSLVLAGGTDTQYF. The DNA for the CDR3 is TGTGCCAGCAGCTTAGTCCTGGCGGGGGGCACAGATACGCAGTATTTT.